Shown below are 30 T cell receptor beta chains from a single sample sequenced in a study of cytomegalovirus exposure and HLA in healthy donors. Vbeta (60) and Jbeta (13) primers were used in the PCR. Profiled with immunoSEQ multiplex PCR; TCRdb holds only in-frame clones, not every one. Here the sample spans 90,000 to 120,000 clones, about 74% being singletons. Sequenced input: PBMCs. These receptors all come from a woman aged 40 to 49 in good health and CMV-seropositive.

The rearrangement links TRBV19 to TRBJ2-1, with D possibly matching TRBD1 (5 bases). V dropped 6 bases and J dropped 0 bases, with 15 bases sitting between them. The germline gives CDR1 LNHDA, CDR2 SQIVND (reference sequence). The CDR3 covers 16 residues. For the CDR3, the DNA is TGTGCCAGTAGCGTCCTTCGAGACAGCTCCTACAATGAGCAGTTCTTC. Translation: CASSVLRDSSYNEQFF.

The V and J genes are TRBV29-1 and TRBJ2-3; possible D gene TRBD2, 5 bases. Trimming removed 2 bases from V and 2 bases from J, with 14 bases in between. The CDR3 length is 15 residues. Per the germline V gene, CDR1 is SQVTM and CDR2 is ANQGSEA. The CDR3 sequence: CSVERGLGNTDTQYF. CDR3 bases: TGCAGCGTTGAACGCGGGCTAGGGAACACAGATACGCAGTATTTT.

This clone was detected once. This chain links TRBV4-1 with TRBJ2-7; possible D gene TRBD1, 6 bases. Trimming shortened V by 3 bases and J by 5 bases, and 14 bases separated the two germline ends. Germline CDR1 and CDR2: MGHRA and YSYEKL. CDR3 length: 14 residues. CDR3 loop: CASSHPGTLNEQYF. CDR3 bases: TGCGCCAGCAGCCATCCCGGGACATTAAACGAGCAGTACTTC.

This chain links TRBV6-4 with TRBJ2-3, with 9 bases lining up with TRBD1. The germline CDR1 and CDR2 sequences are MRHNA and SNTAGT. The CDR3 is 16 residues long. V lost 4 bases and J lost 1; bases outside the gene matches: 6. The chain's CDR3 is CASSAQGAPGTDTQYF. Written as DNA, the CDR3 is TGTGCCAGCAGTGCACAGGGGGCTCCGGGCACAGATACGCAGTATTTT.

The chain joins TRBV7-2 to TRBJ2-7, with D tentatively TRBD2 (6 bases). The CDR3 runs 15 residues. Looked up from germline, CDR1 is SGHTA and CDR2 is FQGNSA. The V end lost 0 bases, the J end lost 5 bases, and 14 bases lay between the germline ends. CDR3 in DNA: TGTGCCAGCAGCTTAGCACCCGAACGGGGGAACGAGCAGTACTTC. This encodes CASSLAPERGNEQYF.

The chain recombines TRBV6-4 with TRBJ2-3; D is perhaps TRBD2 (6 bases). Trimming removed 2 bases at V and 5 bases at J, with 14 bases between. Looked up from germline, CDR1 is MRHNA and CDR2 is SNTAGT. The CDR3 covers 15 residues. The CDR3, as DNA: TGTGCCAGCAGTGACGAGCCGGGGGAGCTAGATACGCAGTATTTT. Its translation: CASSDEPGELDTQYF.

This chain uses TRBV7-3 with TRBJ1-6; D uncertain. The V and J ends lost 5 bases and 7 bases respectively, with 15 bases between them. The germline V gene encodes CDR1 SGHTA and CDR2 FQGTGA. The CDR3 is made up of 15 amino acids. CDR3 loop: CASSLSRGQNSPLHF. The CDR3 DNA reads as TGTGCCAGCAGCCTATCGAGAGGGCAGAATTCACCCCTCCACTTT.

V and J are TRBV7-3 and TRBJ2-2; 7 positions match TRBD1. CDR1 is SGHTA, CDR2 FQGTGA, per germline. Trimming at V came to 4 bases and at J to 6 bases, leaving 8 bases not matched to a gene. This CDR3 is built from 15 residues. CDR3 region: CASSSAGTASGELFF. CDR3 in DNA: TGTGCCAGCAGCTCTGCCGGGACAGCATCCGGGGAGCTGTTTTTT.

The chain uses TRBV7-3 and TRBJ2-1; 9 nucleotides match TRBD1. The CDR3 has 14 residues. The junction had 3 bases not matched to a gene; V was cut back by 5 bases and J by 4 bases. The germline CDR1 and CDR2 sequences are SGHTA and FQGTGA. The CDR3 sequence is CASSLGTGYNEQFF. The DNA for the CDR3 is TGTGCCAGCAGCCTCGGGACAGGGTACAATGAGCAGTTCTTC.

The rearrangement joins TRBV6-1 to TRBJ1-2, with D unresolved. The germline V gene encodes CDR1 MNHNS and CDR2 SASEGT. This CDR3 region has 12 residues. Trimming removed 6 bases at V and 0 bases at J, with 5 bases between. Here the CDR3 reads CASRQANYGYTF. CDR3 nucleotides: TGTGCCAGCAGGCAGGCTAACTATGGCTACACCTTC.

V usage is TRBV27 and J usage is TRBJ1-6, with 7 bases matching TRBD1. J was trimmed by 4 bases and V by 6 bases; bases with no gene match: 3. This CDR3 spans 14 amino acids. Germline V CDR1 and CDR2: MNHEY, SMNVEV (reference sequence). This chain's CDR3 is CASSGRGYNSPLHF. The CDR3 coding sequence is TGTGCCAGCAGCGGCAGGGGGTATAATTCACCCCTCCACTTT.

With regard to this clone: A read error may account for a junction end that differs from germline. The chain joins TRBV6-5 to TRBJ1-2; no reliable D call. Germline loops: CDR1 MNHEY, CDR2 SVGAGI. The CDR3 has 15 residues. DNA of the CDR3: TGTGCCAGCAGTGACTCAGCTCGCCCCCTCTATGGCTACACCTTC. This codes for CASSDSARPLYGYTF.

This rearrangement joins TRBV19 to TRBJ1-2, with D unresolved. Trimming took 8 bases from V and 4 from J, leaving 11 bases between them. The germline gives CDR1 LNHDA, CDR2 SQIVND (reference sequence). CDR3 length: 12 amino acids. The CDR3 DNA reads TGTGCCAGTGGGTCCAGGTCCTATGGCTACACCTTC. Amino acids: CASGSRSYGYTF.

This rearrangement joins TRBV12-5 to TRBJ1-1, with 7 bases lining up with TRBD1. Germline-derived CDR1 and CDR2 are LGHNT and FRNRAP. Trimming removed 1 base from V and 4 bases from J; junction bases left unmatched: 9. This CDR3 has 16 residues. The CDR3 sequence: CASGLAPGQVRTEAFF. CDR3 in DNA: TGTGCTAGTGGTTTGGCCCCCGGACAGGTTCGCACTGAAGCTTTCTTT.

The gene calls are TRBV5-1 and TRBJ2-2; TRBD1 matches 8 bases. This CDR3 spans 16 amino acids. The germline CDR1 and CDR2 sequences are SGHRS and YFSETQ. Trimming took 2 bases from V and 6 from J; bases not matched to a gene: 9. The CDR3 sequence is CASSFQRGTGSGELFF. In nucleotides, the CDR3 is TGCGCCAGCAGCTTTCAGCGAGGGACAGGTTCCGGGGAGCTGTTTTTT.

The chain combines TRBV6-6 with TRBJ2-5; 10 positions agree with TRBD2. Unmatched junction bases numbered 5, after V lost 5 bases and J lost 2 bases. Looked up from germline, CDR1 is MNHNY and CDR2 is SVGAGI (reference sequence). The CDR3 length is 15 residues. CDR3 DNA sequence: TGTGCCAGCAGTCCGGCTAGCGGGGGACAAGAGACCCAGTACTTC. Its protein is CASSPASGGQETQYF.

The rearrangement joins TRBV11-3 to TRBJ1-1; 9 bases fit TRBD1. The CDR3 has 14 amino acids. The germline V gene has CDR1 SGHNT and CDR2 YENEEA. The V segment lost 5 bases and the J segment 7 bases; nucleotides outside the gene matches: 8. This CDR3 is CASSPGQGLSEAFF. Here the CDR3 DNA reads TGTGCCAGCAGCCCTGGACAGGGGTTGAGTGAAGCTTTCTTT.

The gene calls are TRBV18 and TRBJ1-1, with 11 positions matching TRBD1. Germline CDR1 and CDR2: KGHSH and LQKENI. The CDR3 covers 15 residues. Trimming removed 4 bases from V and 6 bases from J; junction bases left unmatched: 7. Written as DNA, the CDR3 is TGTGCCAGCTCACTAGGGACAGGGGGTGATCCTGAAGCTTTCTTT. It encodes CASSLGTGGDPEAFF.

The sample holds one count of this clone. The DNA for the CDR3 is TGTGCCAGCAGCTTTTTGGGGGGGGAGCAGTTCTTC. Encoded protein: CASSFLGGEQFF. The chain uses TRBV7-9 and TRBJ2-1; 7 positions agree with TRBD2. CDR1 SEHNR and CDR2 FQNEAQ come from the germline V gene (reference sequence). The CDR3 covers 12 residues. The ends lost 3 bases at V and 10 bases at J; junction bases unmatched: 3.

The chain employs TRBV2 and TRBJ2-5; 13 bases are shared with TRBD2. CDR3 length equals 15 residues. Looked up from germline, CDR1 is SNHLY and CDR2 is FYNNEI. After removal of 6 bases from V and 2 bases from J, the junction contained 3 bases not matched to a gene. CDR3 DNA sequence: TGTGCCAGCAGGGGGACTAGCGGGGAACAAGAGACCCAGTACTTC. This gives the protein CASRGTSGEQETQYF.

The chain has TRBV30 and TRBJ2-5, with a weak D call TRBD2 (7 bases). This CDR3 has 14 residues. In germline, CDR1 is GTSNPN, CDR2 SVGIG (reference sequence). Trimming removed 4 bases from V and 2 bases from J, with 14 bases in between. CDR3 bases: TGTGCCTGGACCCCGGGGAGGGGGCAAGAGACCCAGTACTTC. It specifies CAWTPGRGQETQYF.

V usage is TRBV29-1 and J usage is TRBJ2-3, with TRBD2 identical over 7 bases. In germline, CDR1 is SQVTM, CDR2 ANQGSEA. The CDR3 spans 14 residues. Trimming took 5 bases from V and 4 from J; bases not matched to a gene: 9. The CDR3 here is CSVLTSMLADTQYF. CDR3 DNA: TGCAGCGTTTTGACTAGCATGTTGGCAGATACGCAGTATTTT.

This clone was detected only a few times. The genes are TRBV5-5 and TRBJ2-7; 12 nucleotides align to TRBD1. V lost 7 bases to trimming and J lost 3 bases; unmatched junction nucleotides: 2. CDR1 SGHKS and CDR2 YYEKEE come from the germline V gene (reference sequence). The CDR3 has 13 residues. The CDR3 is CASGTGGNYEQYF. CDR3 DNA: TGTGCCAGCGGGACAGGGGGCAACTACGAGCAGTACTTC.

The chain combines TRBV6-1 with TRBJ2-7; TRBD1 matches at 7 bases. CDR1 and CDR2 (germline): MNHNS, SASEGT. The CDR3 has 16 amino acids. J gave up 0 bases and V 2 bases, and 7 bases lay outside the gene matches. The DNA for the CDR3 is TGTGCCAGCAGTGAATTAAGGGACAGCTACTCCTACGAGCAGTACTTC. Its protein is CASSELRDSYSYEQYF.

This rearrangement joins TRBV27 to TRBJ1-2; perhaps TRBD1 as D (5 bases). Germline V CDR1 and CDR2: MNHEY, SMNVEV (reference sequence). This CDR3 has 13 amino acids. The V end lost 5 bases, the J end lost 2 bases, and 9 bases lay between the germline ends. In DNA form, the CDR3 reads TGTGCCAGCAGTCCGGGGGGGAACTATGGCTACACCTTC. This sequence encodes CASSPGGNYGYTF.

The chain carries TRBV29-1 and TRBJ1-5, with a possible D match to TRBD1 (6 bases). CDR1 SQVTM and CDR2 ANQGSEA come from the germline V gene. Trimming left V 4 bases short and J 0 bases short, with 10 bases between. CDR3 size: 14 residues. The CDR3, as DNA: TGCAGCGTTGCCACAGGGCATAGCAATCAGCCCCAGCATTTT. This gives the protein CSVATGHSNQPQHF.

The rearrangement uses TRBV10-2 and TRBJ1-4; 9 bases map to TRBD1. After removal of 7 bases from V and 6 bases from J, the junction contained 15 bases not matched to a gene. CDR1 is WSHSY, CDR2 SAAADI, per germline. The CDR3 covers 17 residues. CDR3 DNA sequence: TGCGCCAGCACCCCGGGACAGGGTCGTCAGTTGGATGAAAAACTGTTTTTT. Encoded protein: CASTPGQGRQLDEKLFF.

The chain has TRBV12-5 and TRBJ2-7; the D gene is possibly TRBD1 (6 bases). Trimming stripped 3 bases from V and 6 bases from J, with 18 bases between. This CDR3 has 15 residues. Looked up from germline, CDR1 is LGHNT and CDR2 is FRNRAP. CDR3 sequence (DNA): TGTGCTAGTGGTTTTCTTCAAACAGGGCAACTCGAGCAGTACTTC. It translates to CASGFLQTGQLEQYF.

The CDR3 here is CSVGAPEAGGYTF. Here the CDR3 DNA reads TGCAGCGTTGGAGCTCCGGAAGCAGGGGGCTACACCTTC. The V gene is TRBV29-1, the J gene TRBJ1-2; tentatively, D is TRBD1 (5 bases). Germline V gene lookup returns CDR1 SQVTM and CDR2 ANQGSEA. V shed 4 bases and J shed 8 bases, with 17 bases lying between them. The CDR3 spans 13 residues.

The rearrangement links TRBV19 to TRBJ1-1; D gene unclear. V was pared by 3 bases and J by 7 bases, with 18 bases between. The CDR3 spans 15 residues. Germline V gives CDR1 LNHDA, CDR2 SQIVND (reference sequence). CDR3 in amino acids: CASSMVDSGSIEAFF. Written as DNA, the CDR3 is TGTGCCAGTAGTATGGTTGACTCGGGATCGATTGAAGCTTTCTTT.